These 3 T cell receptor beta chains originate from one sample sequenced in a study of OX40 agonist ivuxolimab in advanced cancers. Data came from immunoSEQ multiplex PCR; TCRdb stores just in-frame clones and leaves some out. The sample shows around 70,000 clones, roughly 88% of them seen only once. The specimen comprised CD4+ or CD8+ T cells sorted from blood, sampled in a trial of the OX40 agonist ivuxolimab. The receptors come from an adult with an advanced solid tumor such as melanoma, head and neck, liver or kidney cancer.

The J gene is TRBJ2-2, the V gene TRBV5-1; D is perhaps TRBD1 (5 bases). Germline lookup yields CDR1 SGHRS and CDR2 YFSETQ. This CDR3 comprises 13 residues. Between the trimmed V and J ends, which lost 4 bases and 3 bases, there was a span of 7 bases. CDR3 DNA: TGCGCCAGCAGCCTCAGGGACACCGGGGAGCTGTTTTTT. This gives the protein CASSLRDTGELFF.

The chain carries TRBV4-1 and TRBJ2-7; a possible D gene is TRBD1 (6 bases). Germline loops: CDR1 MGHRA, CDR2 YSYEKL. The CDR3 has 18 residues. Trimming left V 2 bases short and J 6 bases short, with 26 bases between. The CDR3 loop reads CASSQNPRGRGASGEQYF. CDR3 in DNA: TGCGCCAGCAGCCAAAATCCGAGGGGCAGGGGCGCTTCTGGCGAGCAGTACTTC.

The CDR3: CASSPSDTQYF. The CDR3 DNA sequence: TGTGCCAGCTCACCATCAGATACGCAGTATTTT. The chain combines TRBV18 with TRBJ2-3, with unresolved D. The CDR3 runs to 11 residues. Looked up from germline, CDR1 is KGHSH and CDR2 is LQKENI. With 2 bases removed from V and 4 bases from J, the gap between germline ends came to 1 base. Combining the CDR3 with reference TRBV18 and TRBJ2-3 gives the whole variable domain NAGVMQNPRHLVRRRGQEARLRCSPMKGHSHVYWYRQLPEEGLKFMVYLQKENIIDESGMPKERFSAEFPKEGPSILRIQQVVRGDSAAYFCASSPSDTQYFGPGTRLTVL.